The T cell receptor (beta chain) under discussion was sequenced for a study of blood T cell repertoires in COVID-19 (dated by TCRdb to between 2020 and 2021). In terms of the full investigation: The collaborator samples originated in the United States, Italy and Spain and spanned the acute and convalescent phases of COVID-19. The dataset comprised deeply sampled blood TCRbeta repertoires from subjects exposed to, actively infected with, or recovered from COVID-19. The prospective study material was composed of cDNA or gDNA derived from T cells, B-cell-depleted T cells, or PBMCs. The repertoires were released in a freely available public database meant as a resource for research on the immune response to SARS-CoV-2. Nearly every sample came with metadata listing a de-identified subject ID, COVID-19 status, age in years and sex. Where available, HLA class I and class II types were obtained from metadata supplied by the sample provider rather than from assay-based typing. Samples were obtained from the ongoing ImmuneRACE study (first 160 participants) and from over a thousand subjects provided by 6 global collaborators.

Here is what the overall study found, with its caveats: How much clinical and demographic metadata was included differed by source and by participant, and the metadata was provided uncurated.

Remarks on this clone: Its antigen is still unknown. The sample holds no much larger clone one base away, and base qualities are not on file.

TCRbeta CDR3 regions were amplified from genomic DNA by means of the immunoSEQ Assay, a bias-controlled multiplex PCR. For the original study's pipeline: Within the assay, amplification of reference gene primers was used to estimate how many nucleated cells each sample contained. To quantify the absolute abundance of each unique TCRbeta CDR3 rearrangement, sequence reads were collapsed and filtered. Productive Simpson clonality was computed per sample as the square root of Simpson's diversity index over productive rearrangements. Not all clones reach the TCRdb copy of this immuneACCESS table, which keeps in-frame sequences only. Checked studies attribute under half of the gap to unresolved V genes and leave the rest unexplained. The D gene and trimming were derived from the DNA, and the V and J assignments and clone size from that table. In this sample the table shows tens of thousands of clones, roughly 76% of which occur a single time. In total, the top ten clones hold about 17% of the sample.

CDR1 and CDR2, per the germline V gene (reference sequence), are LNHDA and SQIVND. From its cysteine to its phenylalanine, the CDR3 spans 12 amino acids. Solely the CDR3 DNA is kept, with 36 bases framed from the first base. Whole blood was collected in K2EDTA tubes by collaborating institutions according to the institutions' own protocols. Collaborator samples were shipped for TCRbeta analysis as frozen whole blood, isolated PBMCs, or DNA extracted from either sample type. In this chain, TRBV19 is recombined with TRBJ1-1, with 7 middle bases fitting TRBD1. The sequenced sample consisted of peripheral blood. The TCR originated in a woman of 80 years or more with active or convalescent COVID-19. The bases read TGTAGCTCCGGGACAGTGAACACTGAAGCTTTCTTT. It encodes CSSGTVNTEAFF.